The 25 T cell receptor beta chains below were found in one sample sequenced in a study of shared clonotypes between healthy human individuals. CD45RO-negative CD8 cells positively selected for CCR7 made up the naive population, which excluded terminally differentiated effector memory CD45RA+ cells. Generated by immunoSEQ multiplex PCR, the TCRdb table keeps only in-frame clones and is missing some. The sample has fewer than 850,000 clones; 96% are singletons. The specimen sequenced was naive CD8+ T cells sorted from blood. These receptors all come from a young man in good health.

The genes are TRBV11-2 and TRBJ1-3, with D possibly matching TRBD1 (5 bases). The CDR3 is 14 residues long. Per germline, CDR1 SGHAT and CDR2 FQNNGV. V lost 5 bases, J lost 8 bases, and 16 bases lay in between. The CDR3 DNA follows: TGTGCCAGCAGCCCCCGGGACCTAAGTGACACCATATATTTT. It codes for CASSPRDLSDTIYF.

The chain uses TRBV30 and TRBJ2-3; 8 bases map to TRBD1. This CDR3 has 14 amino acids. The V gene end was trimmed by 6 bases and the J gene end by 7 bases; junction bases not matched to a gene: 12. CDR1 and CDR2 (germline): GTSNPN, SVGIG (reference sequence). CDR3 DNA sequence: TGTGCCTGTACCCTCGGGACAGGACCAAATACGCAGTATTTT. It codes for CACTLGTGPNTQYF. Looking up the rest from reference TRBV30 and TRBJ2-3 gives the full variable domain: SQTIHQWPATLVQPVGSPLSLECTVEGTSNPNLYWYRQAAGRGLQLLFYSVGIGQISSEVPQNLSASRPQDRQFILSSKKLLLSDSGFYLCACTLGTGPNTQYFGPGTRLTVL.

The rearrangement links TRBV27 to TRBJ1-1, with D hard to call. V was trimmed by 8 bases and J by 8 bases, leaving 12 bases between them. Germline loops: CDR1 MNHEY, CDR2 SMNVEV (reference sequence). CDR3 length equals 11 residues. The CDR3 sequence: CASVEGEEAFF. For the CDR3, the DNA is TGTGCCAGCGTTGAGGGCGAAGAAGCTTTCTTT.

V is TRBV4-2 and J is TRBJ2-3; 11 nucleotides line up with TRBD2. The germline gives CDR1 LGHNA, CDR2 YNFKEQ. This CDR3 region has 20 residues. V shed 0 bases, J shed 4 bases, and the junction held 15 bases outside the gene matches. The CDR3 loop is CASSQEWFQLAGERADTQYF. CDR3 coding DNA: TGTGCCAGCAGCCAAGAATGGTTCCAACTAGCGGGAGAGAGGGCAGATACGCAGTATTTT.

This chain uses TRBV6-4 with TRBJ2-2; possibly TRBD1 for D (6 bases). The germline V gene has CDR1 MRHNA and CDR2 SNTAGT. There are 14 residues in the CDR3. V lost 2 bases to trimming and J lost 2 bases, with 6 bases between them. The CDR3 region is CASSDGTNTGELFF. CDR3 nucleotides: TGTGCCAGCAGTGACGGGACAAACACCGGGGAGCTGTTTTTT.

CDR3 residues: CAISDSGGTDTQYF. CDR3 coding DNA: TGTGCCATCAGTGATTCGGGGGGCACAGATACGCAGTATTTT. The chain is built from TRBV10-3 and TRBJ2-3, with a possible D match to TRBD2 (6 bases). This CDR3 has 14 residues. Trimming removed 3 bases from V and 1 base from J, with 8 bases in between. CDR1 ENHRY and CDR2 SYGVKD come from the germline V gene.

The genes are TRBV2 and TRBJ1-4, with D unresolved. The CDR3 runs to 11 residues. V shed 3 bases and J shed 7 bases, with 3 bases lying between them. The V gene's germline CDR1 is SNHLY and CDR2 FYNNEI. The CDR3 DNA sequence: TGTGCCAGCAGTGATGCTGAAAAACTGTTTTTT. It translates to CASSDAEKLFF.

The chain combines TRBV5-5 with TRBJ2-1; 7 nucleotides match TRBD2. This CDR3 comprises 14 residues. V dropped 3 bases and J dropped 3; count of bases not matched to a gene: 3. The V gene's germline CDR1 is SGHKS and CDR2 YYEKEE (reference sequence). CDR3 protein: CASSSREGYNEQFF. The CDR3 nucleotides read TGTGCCAGCAGCTCCAGGGAGGGCTACAATGAGCAGTTCTTC.

The chain recombines TRBV5-8 with TRBJ2-7; 7 nucleotides align to TRBD1. J lost 2 bases, V lost 8 bases, and 13 bases had no gene match. The CDR3 loop spans 15 amino acids. Germline V gene data show CDR1 as SGHTS and CDR2 as YDEGEE. For the CDR3, the DNA is TGTGCCAGTGAACCATACGAGGGGGCTCCCTACGAGCAGTACTTC. Translation: CASEPYEGAPYEQYF.

The rearrangement links TRBV6-6 to TRBJ2-7; D remains unclear. The CDR3 totals 13 residues. V was cut by 6 bases and J by 0 bases, with 9 bases left in between. Per germline, CDR1 MNHNY and CDR2 SVGAGI (reference sequence). The CDR3 DNA follows: TGTGCCAGCAGAGACGTGGGCTCCTACGAGCAGTACTTC. It encodes CASRDVGSYEQYF.

This rearrangement joins TRBV12-5 to TRBJ1-2; TRBD1 agrees at 9 bases. In germline, CDR1 is LGHNT, CDR2 FRNRAP. J gave up 7 bases and V 6 bases, and 3 bases lay outside the gene matches. The CDR3 has 12 residues. DNA for the CDR3: TGTGCTAGTGGCCTGGACAGGGGTGGCTACACCTTC. This encodes CASGLDRGGYTF.

The J gene is TRBJ1-2, the V gene TRBV29-1, with D uncertain. In germline, CDR1 is SQVTM, CDR2 ANQGSEA. The CDR3 sequence is 17 residues long. V lost 3 bases and J 0 bases, leaving 20 bases between the germline ends. The CDR3 region has the DNA TGCAGCGTTGATAAGGGAGTTCGAGGCCCCGCTAACTATGGCTACACCTTC. Translating gives CSVDKGVRGPANYGYTF.

CDR3: CASSPSLENYEQYF. CDR3 bases: TGTGCCAGCAGCCCCTCCCTAGAAAACTACGAGCAGTACTTC. J is TRBJ2-7 and V is TRBV7-2; D not certain. Germline CDR1 and CDR2: SGHTA and FQGNSA. V shed 5 bases and J shed 3 bases, with 14 bases lying between them. The CDR3 sequence is 14 residues long.

This rearrangement joins TRBV6-5 to TRBJ1-1; TRBD1 is a possible D gene (5 bases). The germline CDR1 and CDR2 sequences are MNHEY and SVGAGI. V lost 4 bases and J lost 7, with 7 bases in between. The CDR3 covers 11 residues. The CDR3 DNA follows: TGTGCCAGCAGTTGGGGGGGTGAAGCTTTCTTT. Its translation: CASSWGGEAFF.

The chain combines TRBV7-9 with TRBJ2-1, with TRBD2 matching 7 bases. V gave up 2 bases and J gave up 6 bases; unmatched junction bases: 7. The CDR3 totals 15 residues. CDR1 is SEHNR, CDR2 FQNEAQ, per germline (reference sequence). CDR3 sequence reads: CASSLPVGGRNEQFF. The CDR3 DNA is TGTGCCAGCAGCTTACCGGTGGGAGGGCGCAATGAGCAGTTCTTC. Combining the CDR3 with reference TRBV7-9 and TRBJ2-1 gives the whole variable domain DTGVSQNPRHKITKRGQNVTFRCDPISEHNRLYWYRQTLGQGPEFLTYFQNEAQLEKSRLLSDRFSAERPKGSFSTLEIQRTEQGDSAMYLCASSLPVGGRNEQFFGPGTRLTVL.

The V and J genes are TRBV4-1 and TRBJ2-2; 10 bases match TRBD1. The CDR3 length is 15 residues. V lost 1 base, J lost 5 bases, and 1 base stayed unmatched. Per the germline V gene, CDR1 is MGHRA and CDR2 is YSYEKL. Here the CDR3 DNA reads TGCGCCAGCAGCCAAGGGACAGGGGGTACCGGGGAGCTGTTTTTT. This sequence encodes CASSQGTGGTGELFF.

The chain couples TRBV7-9 to TRBJ2-7; 7 bases are shared with TRBD1. The CDR3 sequence is 14 residues long. Germline values: CDR1 SEHNR, CDR2 FQNEAQ (reference sequence). V gave up 6 bases and J gave up 4 bases; unmatched junction bases: 9. The CDR3 sequence: CASSTDRVGYEQYF. The CDR3 DNA is TGTGCCAGCAGTACTGACAGGGTAGGTTACGAGCAGTACTTC.

A remark on this clone: At one end the junction does not follow the germline gene, possibly because of a read error. The chain recombines TRBV13 with TRBJ1-2, with D hard to call. The CDR3 contains 13 residues. Germline CDR1 and CDR2: PRHDT and FYEKMQ (reference sequence). In DNA form, the CDR3 reads TGTGCTAGCAGCCACCGAGCAGCCGGCGGCTACACCTTC. This encodes CASSHRAAGGYTF.

This chain connects TRBV29-1 to TRBJ1-1; TRBD1 aligns across 9 bases. Germline CDR1 is SQVTM and CDR2 is ANQGSEA. V trimming: 5 bases; J trimming: 3 bases; junction bases outside the gene matches: 10. The CDR3 covers 15 residues. The CDR3 here is CSVNPGQGRDTEAFF. The CDR3 nucleotides read TGCAGCGTTAACCCGGGACAGGGTAGGGACACTGAAGCTTTCTTT.

This clone was seen a handful of times. The chain employs TRBV11-2 and TRBJ1-1; D unclear. Between the trimmed V and J ends, which lost 5 bases and 2 bases, there was a span of 6 bases. The CDR3 has 12 residues. From germline, CDR1 is SGHAT and CDR2 FQNNGV. This chain's CDR3 is CASSPANTEAFF. For the CDR3, the DNA is TGTGCCAGCAGCCCAGCTAACACTGAAGCTTTCTTT.

A remark on this clone: Other DNA sequences in this specimen translate into the identical CDR3. The chain combines TRBV9 with TRBJ2-1; D ambiguous. Germline values: CDR1 SGDLS, CDR2 YYNGEE. CDR3 length: 13 residues. V lost 2 bases to trimming and J lost 4 bases, with 7 bases between them. CDR3 sequence reads: CASSVDDYNEQFF. CDR3 in DNA: TGTGCCAGCAGCGTGGATGATTACAATGAGCAGTTCTTC.

This clone appeared a single time. The chain links TRBV10-2 to TRBJ1-2; TRBD1 matches 10 bases. CDR1 and CDR2 (germline): WSHSY, SAAADI. The CDR3 totals 19 residues. V gave up 0 bases and J gave up 4 bases; unmatched junction bases: 14. The CDR3 sequence is CASSESNGALGQGLYGYTF. For the CDR3, the DNA is TGCGCCAGCAGTGAGTCGAATGGGGCGCTGGGACAGGGGCTCTATGGCTACACCTTC.

The chain recombines TRBV6-1 with TRBJ2-7, with TRBD1 identical over 9 bases. CDR1 MNHNS and CDR2 SASEGT come from the germline V gene. The V and J ends lost 6 bases and 4 bases, in that order; junction bases with no gene match: 7. The CDR3 has 14 amino acids. This CDR3 is CASRTGTGRYEQYF. CDR3 bases: TGTGCCAGCAGAACCGGGACAGGGCGTTACGAGCAGTACTTC.

The chain employs TRBV29-1 and TRBJ2-7; D perhaps matches TRBD2 (6 bases). V was cut by 4 bases and J by 3 bases, with 22 bases left in between. The CDR3 covers 16 residues. Germline V gene lookup returns CDR1 SQVTM and CDR2 ANQGSEA. Here the CDR3 reads CSVVGGTDLRIYEQYF. As DNA, the CDR3 is TGCAGCGTTGTAGGAGGGACCGATTTAAGAATCTACGAGCAGTACTTC.

J is TRBJ2-1 and V is TRBV5-4, with 13 bases that match TRBD2. Germline-derived CDR1 and CDR2 are SGHNT and YYREEE (reference sequence). The length of the CDR3 is 18 residues. J gave up 1 base and V 5 bases, and 9 bases lay outside the gene matches. CDR3 DNA sequence: TGTGCCAGCAGTTTCCGGACTAGCGGGAGCTGGTCCTACAATGAGCAGTTCTTC. It yields the protein CASSFRTSGSWSYNEQFF.